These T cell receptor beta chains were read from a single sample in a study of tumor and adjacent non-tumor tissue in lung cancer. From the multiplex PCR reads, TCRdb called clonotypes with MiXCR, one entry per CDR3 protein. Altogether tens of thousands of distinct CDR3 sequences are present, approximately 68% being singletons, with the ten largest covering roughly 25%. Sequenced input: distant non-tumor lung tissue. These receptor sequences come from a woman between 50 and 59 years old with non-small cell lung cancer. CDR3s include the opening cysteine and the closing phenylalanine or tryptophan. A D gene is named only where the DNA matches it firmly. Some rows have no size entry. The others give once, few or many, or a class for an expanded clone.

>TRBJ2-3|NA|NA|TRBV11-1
CASSIAPGVDTQYF
TGTGCCAGCAGCATAGCTCCAGGGGTTGATACGCAATATTTT
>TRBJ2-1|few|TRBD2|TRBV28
CASSFWLAGGPYEQFF
TGTGCCAGCAGTTTCTGGCTAGCGGGAGGGCCCTATGAGCAGTTCTTC
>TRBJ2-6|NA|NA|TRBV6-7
CISSYREKKGTNVLTF
TGTATCAGCAGTTACAGAGAAAAAAAGGGGACCAACGTCCTGACTTTC
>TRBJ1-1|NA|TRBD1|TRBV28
CASSSIDRGPQNTEAFF
TGTGCCAGCAGTTCAATAGACAGGGGGCCCCAGAACACTGAAGCTTTCTTT
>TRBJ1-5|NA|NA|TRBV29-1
CSVADRGRFNAQHF
TGCAGCGTAGCGGATAGGGGAAGGTTTAATGCCCAGCATTTT
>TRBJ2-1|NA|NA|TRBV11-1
CAGSIPPLDEQFF
TGTGCCGGCAGCATACCTCCGCTCGATGAGCAGTTCTTC
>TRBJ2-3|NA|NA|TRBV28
CASSSQVTDTQYF
TGTGCCAGCAGTTCTCAAGTCACAGATACGCAGTATTTT
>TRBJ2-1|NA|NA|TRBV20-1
CSVRSRLGGFNEQFF
TGCAGTGTTAGAAGTCGGCTTGGAGGGTTCAATGAGCAGTTCTTC
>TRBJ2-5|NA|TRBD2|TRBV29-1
CCVAVNSGRVVETRYF
TGCTGCGTCGCGGTCAATAGCGGGAGGGTTGTGGAGACCCGGTACTTC
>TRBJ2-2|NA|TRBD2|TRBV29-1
CSVVLLAGGVGELIF
TGCAGCGTTGTTCTCCTGGCGGGAGGGGTCGGGGAGCTGATATTT
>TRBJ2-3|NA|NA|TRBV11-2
CASNLDRRQTNTQYF
TGTGCCAGCAACTTAGATCGGCGACAGACAAATACGCAGTATTTT
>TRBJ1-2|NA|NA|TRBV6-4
CASRDDRLEGYTF
TGTGCCAGCCGCGATGACAGGTTAGAAGGCTACACATTC
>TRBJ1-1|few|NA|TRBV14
CASREDWNTEAFF
TGTGCCAGCAGAGAGGACTGGAACACTGAAGCTTTCTTT
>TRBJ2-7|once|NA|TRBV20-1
CNATRRGASSYEQYF
TGCAATGCTACCCGCCGGGGTGCCTCTTCCTACGAGCAGTATTTC
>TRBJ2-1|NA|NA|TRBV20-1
CSASGKTSYNERFF
TGCAGTGCTAGTGGGAAGACCTCCTACAATGAGCGGTTCTTC